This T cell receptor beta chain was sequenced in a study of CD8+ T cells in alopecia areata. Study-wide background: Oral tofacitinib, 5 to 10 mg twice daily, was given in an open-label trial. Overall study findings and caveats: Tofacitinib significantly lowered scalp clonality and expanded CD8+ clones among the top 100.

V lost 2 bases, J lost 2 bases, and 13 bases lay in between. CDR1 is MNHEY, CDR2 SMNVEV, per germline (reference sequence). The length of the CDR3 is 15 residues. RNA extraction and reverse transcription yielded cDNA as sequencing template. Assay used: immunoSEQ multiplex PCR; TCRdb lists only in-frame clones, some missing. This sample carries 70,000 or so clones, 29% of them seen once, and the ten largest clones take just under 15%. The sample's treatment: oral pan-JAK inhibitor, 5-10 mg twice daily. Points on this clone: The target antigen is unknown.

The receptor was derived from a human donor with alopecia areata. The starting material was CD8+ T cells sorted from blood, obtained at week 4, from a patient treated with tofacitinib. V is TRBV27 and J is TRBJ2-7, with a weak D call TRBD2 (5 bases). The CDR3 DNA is TGTGCCAGCAGTTTACGCGGGTGGCCCCCCTACGAGCAGTACTTC. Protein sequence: CASSLRGWPPYEQYF.